The next 26 T cell receptor beta chains were all read from a single sample in a study of OX40 agonist ivuxolimab in advanced cancers. Data came from immunoSEQ multiplex PCR; TCRdb stores just in-frame clones and leaves some out. This table holds approximately 58,000 clones, roughly nine tenths found once. The starting material was CD4+ or CD8+ T cells sorted from blood, obtained in a trial of the OX40 agonist ivuxolimab. These receptors were collected from an adult with an advanced solid tumor such as melanoma, head and neck, liver or kidney cancer.

The chain recombines TRBV4-2 with TRBJ2-7, with D possibly TRBD1 on 5 matching bases. CDR1 and CDR2 (germline): LGHNA, YNFKEQ. Trimming took off 1 base at V and 12 bases at J, with 16 bases between the two ends. The CDR3 length is 13 residues. The CDR3 coding sequence is TGTGCCAGCAGCCAAGGGCAGGGCTGGATTCGGTACTTC. Translated: CASSQGQGWIRYF.

V and J are TRBV5-6 and TRBJ2-4; tentative D call: TRBD1 (6 bases). V shed 4 bases and J shed 4 bases, with 18 bases lying between them. The CDR3 spans 16 residues. CDR1 is SGHDT, CDR2 YYEEEE, per germline. The CDR3 bases are TGTGCCAGCAGCCTAATGTCCCAGGGGACGAAAAACATTCAGTACTTC. Translated: CASSLMSQGTKNIQYF.

J is TRBJ2-5 and V is TRBV5-1; the match to TRBD1 covers 8 bases. Trimming removed 5 bases from V and 4 bases from J; junction bases left unmatched: 4. Germline V CDR1 and CDR2: SGHRS, YFSETQ. The length of the CDR3 is 13 residues. This CDR3 is CASRQGAGETQYF. The CDR3 DNA follows: TGCGCCAGCAGGCAGGGGGCGGGAGAGACCCAGTACTTC.

The chain joins TRBV4-3 to TRBJ2-5; a possible D gene is TRBD1 (6 bases). The DNA end lines up better with TRBJ2-7; the J call may be wrong. The V gene's germline CDR1 is LGHNA and CDR2 YSLEER. The CDR3 has 17 amino acids. CDR3 protein: CASSQGGGVYRDYEQYF. CDR3 DNA sequence: TGCGCCAGCAGCCAAGGAGGTGGAGTTTACAGGGACTACGAGCAGTACTTC.

This sequence joins TRBV30 and TRBJ2-2; perhaps TRBD2 as D (6 bases). Germline-derived CDR1 and CDR2 are GTSNPN and SVGIG (reference sequence). CDR3 length equals 10 residues. Trimming stripped 8 bases from V and 5 bases from J, with 6 bases between. The CDR3 loop reads CARGTGELFF. Written as DNA, the CDR3 is TGTGCCCGGGGGACCGGGGAGCTGTTTTTT.

V usage is TRBV25-1 and J usage is TRBJ2-5; unclear D gene. The CDR3 totals 12 residues. Germline values: CDR1 MGHDK, CDR2 SYGVNS. The V gene lost 2 bases and the J gene lost 5 bases, with 6 bases spanning the gap. CDR3 loop: CASSEGVETQYF. In DNA, the CDR3 is TGTGCCAGCAGTGAAGGTGTGGAGACCCAGTACTTC.

The V call is TRBV15, the J call TRBJ1-5, with no clear D. The CDR3 is made up of 13 amino acids. V lost 0 bases, J lost 6 bases, and 6 bases lay in between. Germline V lookup: CDR1 LNHNV, CDR2 YYDKDF (reference sequence). CDR3 sequence reads: CATSRDRFQPQHF. CDR3 nucleotides: TGTGCCACCAGCAGAGATAGGTTTCAGCCCCAGCATTTT.

Comment on this clone: The junction does not match germline at one end; this may be a read error. This chain links TRBV7-7 with TRBJ2-3, with 10 bases lining up with TRBD2. Germline V gene lookup returns CDR1 SSHAT and CDR2 FNYEAQ (reference sequence). This CDR3 spans 15 amino acids. The CDR3 DNA reads as TGTGCTAGCAGCTTAGGGCTAGCGGGAGTTGATACGCAGTATTTT. The encoded protein is CASSLGLAGVDTQYF.

V is TRBV9 and J is TRBJ2-2; possibly TRBD1 for D (8 bases). The CDR3 length is 16 residues. V was shortened by 6 bases and J by 6 bases, with 21 bases between the two germline ends. Germline V gene lookup returns CDR1 SGDLS and CDR2 YYNGEE. CDR3 sequence reads: CASTQGGTGLAGELFF. The CDR3 DNA reads TGTGCCAGCACCCAGGGGGGGACAGGTCTGGCCGGGGAGCTGTTTTTT.

The chain combines TRBV6-5 with TRBJ2-1; D gene ambiguous. The CDR3 runs 11 residues. Trimming took 0 bases from V and 10 from J, leaving 4 bases between them. Germline CDR1 and CDR2: MNHEY and SVGAGI. CDR3 region: CASSYSQEQFF. Written as DNA, the CDR3 is TGTGCCAGCAGTTACTCTCAGGAGCAGTTCTTC.

This chain links TRBV28 with TRBJ1-5; no reliable D call. The germline CDR1 and CDR2 sequences are MDHEN and SYDVKM. Trimming pared 8 bases from V and 3 bases from J, leaving 8 bases between. CDR3 length equals 12 residues. The CDR3 region has the DNA TGTGCCAGCCGAACGTCCAATCAGCCCCAGCATTTT. This encodes CASRTSNQPQHF. Full variable domain (remainder filled in from reference TRBV28 and TRBJ1-5): DVKVTQSSRYLVKRTGEKVFLECVQDMDHENMFWYRQDPGLGLRLIYFSYDVKMKEKGDIPEGYSVSREKKERFSLILESASTNQTSMYLCASRTSNQPQHFGDGTRLSIL.

The CDR3 DNA sequence: TGTGCCAGCAGCCAACAGACACGACCCACAGATACGCAGTATTTT. Translated: CASSQQTRPTDTQYF. The V and J genes are TRBV7-2 and TRBJ2-3, with D unresolved. Germline V gene data show CDR1 as SGHTA and CDR2 as FQGNSA. Trimming took 5 bases from V and 2 from J, leaving 14 bases between them. The CDR3 extends over 15 amino acids.

V gene TRBV19 combines with J gene TRBJ2-1; maybe TRBD2 (7 bases). Looked up from germline, CDR1 is LNHDA and CDR2 is SQIVND (reference sequence). This CDR3 has 15 residues. V dropped 7 bases and J dropped 2 bases, with 15 bases sitting between them. CDR3 DNA sequence: TGTGCCAGTACCCAAGGGGGACTACCCTACAATGAGCAGTTCTTC. Protein product: CASTQGGLPYNEQFF.

The chain joins TRBV7-2 to TRBJ2-1; TRBD2 agrees at 14 bases. The germline V gene has CDR1 SGHTA and CDR2 FQGNSA. Trimming took 5 bases from V and 10 from J; bases not matched to a gene: 7. This CDR3 has 15 residues. The CDR3 DNA reads TGTGCCAGCAGCCGACTAGCGGGAGGGCCTGACGAGCAGTTCTTC. Translation gives CASSRLAGGPDEQFF.

This CDR3 is CASSQELQSYEQYF. The CDR3 nucleotides read TGCGCCAGCAGCCAAGAACTCCAGTCCTACGAGCAGTACTTC. The chain employs TRBV4-3 and TRBJ2-7; no clear D. Trimming took off 0 bases at V and 1 base at J, with 7 bases between the two ends. Germline V gene sequence: CDR1 LGHNA, CDR2 YSLEER. The CDR3 covers 14 residues.

This chain connects TRBV18 to TRBJ2-7, with D unclear. Germline V gene data show CDR1 as KGHSH and CDR2 as LQKENI. CDR3 length: 14 residues. Between the trimmed V and J ends, which lost 0 bases and 7 bases, there was a span of 13 bases. CDR3 in DNA: TGTGCCAGCTCACCACCCAGTAGAGCGTATGAGCAGTACTTC. Translating gives CASSPPSRAYEQYF.

This clone has a handful of counts. The chain links TRBV4-3 to TRBJ1-2; D gene ambiguous. With 4 bases removed from V and 2 bases from J, the gap between germline ends came to 17 bases. This CDR3 region has 16 residues. The germline V gene encodes CDR1 LGHNA and CDR2 YSLEER. CDR3 region: CASSLSLGRTNYGYTF. CDR3 bases: TGCGCCAGCAGCCTAAGCCTTGGACGAACCAACTATGGCTACACCTTC.

On this clone itself: Other DNA sequences in the sample encode the same CDR3. The rearrangement links TRBV28 to TRBJ2-5; no reliable D call. This CDR3 comprises 12 residues. V lost 5 bases and J 1 base, leaving 5 bases between the germline ends. Germline CDR1 is MDHEN and CDR2 is SYDVKM. In nucleotides, the CDR3 is TGTGCCAGCAGTCCTCCCCAAGAGACCCAGTACTTC. Its protein is CASSPPQETQYF.

The chain combines TRBV5-1 with TRBJ1-2; D possibly corresponds to TRBD1 (6 bases). This CDR3 comprises 13 residues. Deletions cut 2 bases from V and 3 bases from J, with 8 bases between. Germline CDR1 and CDR2: SGHRS and YFSETQ. The CDR3 reads CASSFGGDYGYTF. The CDR3 DNA reads TGCGCCAGCAGCTTCGGGGGCGACTATGGCTACACCTTC.

This chain links TRBV4-1 with TRBJ2-3; weak D call: TRBD1 (6 bases). Germline-derived CDR1 and CDR2 are MGHRA and YSYEKL. Trimming removed 0 bases at V and 0 bases at J, with 25 bases between. CDR3 length equals 21 residues. The CDR3 region is CASSQDSRGQLSSSSTDTQYF. The CDR3 DNA reads TGCGCCAGCAGCCAAGACTCCCGTGGACAGCTATCTAGTTCTAGCACAGATACGCAGTATTTT.

The CDR3 protein is CASSLVGPYEQYF. For the CDR3, the DNA is TGTGCCAGCAGCTTAGTAGGGCCCTACGAGCAGTACTTC. The rearrangement links TRBV7-2 to TRBJ2-7, with D unclear. The V end was cut by 1 base, the J end by 2 bases, with 6 bases between. CDR3 length: 13 amino acids. Germline V gene data show CDR1 as SGHTA and CDR2 as FQGNSA.

The gene calls are TRBV7-9 and TRBJ2-2; D is perhaps TRBD1 or TRBD2 (6 bases each). This CDR3 region has 15 residues. The V and J ends lost 6 bases and 4 bases respectively, with 15 bases between them. Germline loops: CDR1 SEHNR, CDR2 FQNEAQ (reference sequence). The CDR3 DNA reads as TGTGCCAGCAGTACCTTCAGGGGAGGCACCGGGGAGCTGTTTTTT. Amino acids: CASSTFRGGTGELFF.

This sequence joins TRBV19 and TRBJ2-6; the D call may be TRBD1 or TRBD2 (5 bases each). Trimming took off 7 bases at V and 2 bases at J, with 15 bases between the two ends. The CDR3 consists of 16 residues. The germline CDR1 and CDR2 sequences are LNHDA and SQIVND (reference sequence). CDR3 DNA: TGTGCCAGTATCGGGGAACAGGTCACTGGGGCCAACGTCCTGACTTTC. This encodes CASIGEQVTGANVLTF.

The chain combines TRBV1 with TRBJ2-2; the table's D call TRBD2 went unverified against the DNA. TRBV1 has pseudogene status. The CDR3 has 16 residues. CDR3 protein: CTSSDGLAEYTGELFF. The CDR3 bases are TGCACCAGCAGCGATGGACTAGCAGAATACACCGGGGAGCTGTTTTTT.

This chain connects TRBV5-4 to TRBJ2-3; no firm D call. V lost 3 bases and J lost 3, with 14 bases in between. CDR1 SGHNT and CDR2 YYREEE come from the germline V gene (reference sequence). This CDR3 contains 15 residues. CDR3 coding DNA: TGTGCCAGCAGCTCAATGGGGTGGGGTACAGATACGCAGTATTTT. Amino acid sequence: CASSSMGWGTDTQYF.

This clone showed up just once. The chain couples TRBV19 to TRBJ1-2; the D gene is possibly TRBD1 (5 bases). This CDR3 spans 13 amino acids. Germline lookup yields CDR1 LNHDA and CDR2 SQIVND (reference sequence). The ends were cut back, 5 bases at V and 4 bases at J, with 11 bases in the middle. The CDR3 region is CASSAGTFYGYTF. The CDR3 nucleotides read TGTGCCAGTAGTGCCGGGACCTTCTATGGCTACACCTTC.